This T cell receptor (beta chain) was identified during a study of T cell repertoires in cytomegalovirus infection. Study summary: CMV infection and matching HLA type were both indicated by public TCR beta signatures.

MiXCR, run by TCRdb on the reads, gives a single entry per CDR3 protein. The profile covers approximately 750,000 distinct CDR3 sequences, with 35% appearing a single time and about 2.8% taken by the ten largest. Overall study results and limits: There were HLA-C-restricted CMV-specific TCR beta clonotypes dominating the ex vivo response. The cumulative frequency of public TCR beta families identified carriers of CMV plus the relevant HLA.

This CDR3 has 15 amino acids. Looked up from germline, CDR1 is SGHRS and CDR2 is YFSETQ. The V gene lost 0 bases and the J gene lost 0 bases, with 8 bases spanning the gap. Regarding this clonotype: What it binds is not known.

Sample: PBMCs. This sequence joins TRBV5-1 and TRBJ2-3; D uncertain. This sequence originates from a human donor in good health (CMV status not recorded). Some clones in this sample may be carry-over from other donors' samples. Here the CDR3 DNA reads TGCGCCAGCAGCTTGGACGGCTCTAGCACAGATACGCAGTATTTT. This gives the protein CASSLDGSSTDTQYF.